This TCR beta chain emerged from a study of blood T cell repertoires in COVID-19. At the level of the study: From the United States, Italy and Spain came samples of acute and convalescent COVID-19.

Germline-derived CDR1 and CDR2 are SGHNT and YYREEE (reference sequence). This CDR3 has 13 residues. The V gene lost 0 bases and the J gene lost 2 bases, with 5 bases spanning the gap. As handled by the study authors: Reference gene primers were amplified, and this amplification served to estimate nucleated cell counts. Sequencing used immunoSEQ multiplex PCR; TCRdb keeps in-frame clones, though not all of them. V and J calls and clone size are copied from that table; D and trimming were computed from the DNA. Among a few hundred thousand clones listed, approximately 92% were seen once. This sequence was found in a woman aged 40 to 50 who had recovered from COVID-19. The rearrangement uses TRBV5-4 and TRBJ1-1; D is unresolved. Sequencing was done on a sample of peripheral blood. CDR3 DNA: TGTGCCAGCAGCTTGGCAGAAAACACTGAAGCTTTCTTT. Amino acid sequence: CASSLAENTEAFF.